The rows below give T cell receptor beta chains drawn from one sample of a study of blood T cell repertoires in COVID-19. Using immunoSEQ multiplex PCR, the repertoire was profiled, and TCRdb retains in-frame clones only, with some absent. Of 100,000 to 150,000 clones in the sample, 65% to 85% are singletons; the top ten hold roughly 15%. The sequencing input was peripheral blood. These receptor sequences come from a young man with COVID-19, enrolled during active disease. CDR3s include the opening cysteine and the closing phenylalanine or tryptophan. A D gene is named only where the DNA matches it firmly. Size values are once, few and many counts, or a class for expanded clones, and some rows have none.

CDR3 protein	CDR3 DNA	J gene	D gene	clone size	V gene
CASSFPNSGSSYNEQFF	TGTGCCAGCAGCTTCCCAAATAGCGGGAGCTCCTACAATGAGCAGTTCTTC	TRBJ2-1	TRBD2	-	TRBV9
CASSLDASGTYNEQFF	TGTGCCAGCAGCTTAGATGCTAGCGGGACCTACAATGAGCAGTTCTTC	TRBJ2-1	TRBD2	-	TRBV7-8
CASSQDGAGRETQYF	TGTGCCAGCAGCCAAGATGGGGCGGGAAGGGAGACCCAGTACTTC	TRBJ2-5	-	once	TRBV14
CASSIGLSRATEAFF	TGTGCCAGTAGTATAGGATTGTCGCGAGCCACTGAAGCTTTCTTT	TRBJ1-1	-	-	TRBV19
CASSFNGGGQPQHF	TGTGCCAGCAGCTTTAATGGGGGGGGTCAGCCCCAGCATTTT	TRBJ1-5	-	few	TRBV5-4
CASSLGGGFPAKNIQYF	TGTGCCAGCAGCTTAGGAGGCGGGTTCCCAGCCAAAAACATTCAGTACTTC	TRBJ2-4	-	-	TRBV13
CALALGFSGRIDEQYF	TGTGCTCTAGCCTTAGGCTTTAGCGGGAGGATCGACGAGCAGTACTTC	TRBJ2-7	TRBD2	once	TRBV30
CASSSSPETSGGADTQYF	TGTGCCAGCAGCTCCTCACCAGAGACTAGCGGGGGAGCAGATACGCAGTATTTT	TRBJ2-3	TRBD2	-	TRBV3-1/TRBV3-2
CAISEGAGGQEQYF	TGTGCCATCAGTGAGGGCGCGGGGGGGCAAGAGCAGTACTTC	TRBJ2-7	TRBD2	-	TRBV10-3
CASKWGGLTDTQYF	TGCGCCAGCAAATGGGGCGGCCTCACAGATACGCAGTATTTT	TRBJ2-3	-	-	TRBV5-1
CASSLLLAGNEQFF	TGCGCCAGCAGCTTGCTACTAGCGGGTAATGAGCAGTTCTTC	TRBJ2-1	TRBD2	-	TRBV5-1
CATSRVTGTGSPLHF	TGTGCCACCAGCAGGGTCACAGGTACCGGTTCACCCCTCCACTTT	TRBJ1-6	-	-	TRBV15
CASPGRRGVVTNEKLFF	TGTGCCAGCCCGGGCCGACGGGGGGTGGTAACTAATGAAAAACTGTTTTTT	TRBJ1-4	-	-	TRBV6-4
CASSPGQGTDTQYF	TGTGCCAGTAGCCCGGGACAGGGGACAGATACGCAGTATTTT	TRBJ2-3	TRBD1	-	TRBV19
CASSLGGGNEKLFF	TGCGCCAGCAGCTTGGGCGGGGGAAATGAAAAACTGTTTTTT	TRBJ1-4	-	-	TRBV5-1
CASSPSGGPTYEQYF	TGCGCCAGCAGCCCCTCCGGGGGGCCCACCTACGAGCAGTACTTC	TRBJ2-7	-	-	TRBV4-1
CATSDGGQGAYYNEQFF	TGTGCCACCAGTGATGGGGGACAGGGGGCCTACTACAATGAGCAGTTCTTC	TRBJ2-1	TRBD1	-	TRBV24-1